Presented here are 27 T cell receptor beta chains from one specimen sequenced in a study of T cell repertoires in cytomegalovirus infection. Each CDR3 protein gets one entry after TCRdb re-called the reads with MiXCR. This sample yields about 920,000 distinct CDR3 sequences, of which roughly 31% are seen a single time; more than 12% belongs to the top ten. Antigen specificity for these receptors is unknown. This material consisted of cultured CD8+ T cells from PBMCs, taken from culture after CMV antigen stimulation. The source is a human donor in good health (CMV status not recorded). Some clones in this sample may be carry-over from other donors' samples.

This clonotype was recorded at least ten times. J is TRBJ2-5 and V is TRBV20-1; possible D gene TRBD2, 5 bases. The CDR3 totals 14 residues. Germline CDR1 is DFQATT and CDR2 is SNEGSKA (reference sequence). V was trimmed by 0 bases and J by 2 bases, leaving 10 bases between them. CDR3 coding DNA: TGCAGTGCTAGAGAAGGGAGTCCTCAAGAGACCCAGTACTTC. It yields the protein CSAREGSPQETQYF.

This clonotype occurred a few times. The chain combines TRBV7-6 with TRBJ1-4; D is ambiguous. Per germline, CDR1 SGHVS and CDR2 FNYEAQ. V lost 5 bases and J 5 bases, leaving 15 bases between the germline ends. The CDR3 spans 15 residues. CDR3 coding DNA: TGTGCCAGCAGCCCAAGACCCGGGGTGAATGAAAAACTGTTTTTT. Translated, it gives CASSPRPGVNEKLFF.

This clonotype showed up just a few times. The chain couples TRBV5-1 to TRBJ2-7; TRBD2 matches at 14 bases. Trimming at V came to 0 bases and at J to 3 bases, leaving 5 bases not matched to a gene. The CDR3 runs 17 residues. CDR1 is SGHRS, CDR2 YFSETQ, per germline. This CDR3 reads CASSLAGTSGGIYEQYF. The CDR3 coding sequence is TGCGCCAGCAGCTTGGCTGGGACTAGCGGGGGAATCTACGAGCAGTACTTC.

This clonotype was counted a few times. The chain has TRBV5-4 and TRBJ1-2, with D possibly being TRBD1 (5 bases). V shed 3 bases and J shed 0 bases, with 18 bases lying between them. CDR1 SGHNT and CDR2 YYREEE come from the germline V gene (reference sequence). This CDR3 is 17 amino acids long. CDR3 protein: CASSSADSTVANYGYTF. In DNA form, the CDR3 reads TGTGCCAGCAGCTCTGCGGACTCGACAGTAGCTAACTATGGCTACACCTTC.

CDR3 residues: CASPGPGQSPSGALIPTYEQYF. DNA for the CDR3: TGTGCCAGCCCTGGGCCGGGACAGAGCCCATCCGGGGCCCTAATCCCCACCTACGAGCAGTACTTC. The gene calls are TRBV6-5 and TRBJ2-7; 7 bases are a match to TRBD1. There are 22 residues in the CDR3. From germline, CDR1 is MNHEY and CDR2 SVGAGI. With V trimmed by 8 bases and J by 2 bases, 33 bases remained unmatched.

The genes are TRBV2 and TRBJ1-1; D unclear. Germline CDR1 reads SNHLY; CDR2 reads FYNNEI. The V and J ends lost 3 bases and 2 bases respectively, with 10 bases between them. The CDR3 runs 14 residues. The CDR3 bases are TGTGCCAGCAGTGATATGGGGTCCAACACTGAAGCTTTCTTT. Translating gives CASSDMGSNTEAFF.

The V gene is TRBV5-1, the J gene TRBJ1-6; a weak D match, TRBD1 (5 bases). This CDR3 is 13 amino acids long. Germline loops: CDR1 SGHRS, CDR2 YFSETQ. The CDR3 DNA reads as TGCGCTTCCAAGGACACAGCGAATTCACCCCTCCACTTT. Amino acids: CASKDTANSPLHF.

This clonotype was counted only a few times. The chain recombines TRBV7-3 with TRBJ2-3; 11 bases fit TRBD2. Germline values: CDR1 SGHTA, CDR2 FQGTGA. The CDR3 consists of 16 residues. Trimming took 3 bases from V and 5 from J; bases not matched to a gene: 7. CDR3 sequence reads: CASSLGSGGAIDTQYF. In DNA form, the CDR3 reads TGTGCCAGCAGCTTGGGTAGCGGGGGGGCCATAGATACGCAGTATTTT. The entire variable domain, with the rest obtained from reference TRBV7-3 and TRBJ2-3, is as follows: GAGVSQTPSNKVTEKGKYVELRCDPISGHTALYWYRQSLGQGPEFLIYFQGTGAADDSGLPNDRFFAVRPEGSVSTLKIQRTERGDSAVYLCASSLGSGGAIDTQYFGPGTRLTVL.

This clonotype was counted at least ten times. This chain links TRBV7-6 with TRBJ2-1; possible D gene TRBD1, 5 bases. Between the trimmed V and J ends, which lost 2 bases and 3 bases, there was a span of 8 bases. Germline V gene data show CDR1 as SGHVS and CDR2 as FNYEAQ. The CDR3 totals 14 residues. The CDR3 is CASSLIGDYNEQFF. DNA for the CDR3: TGTGCCAGCAGCTTAATAGGGGACTACAATGAGCAGTTCTTC. Drawing the rest from reference TRBV7-6 and TRBJ2-1, the complete variable domain is GAGVSQSPRYKVTKRGQDVALRCDPISGHVSLYWYRQALGQGPEFLTYFNYEAQQDKSGLPNDRFSAERPEGSISTLTIQRTEQRDSAMYRCASSLIGDYNEQFFGPGTRLTVL.

V is TRBV27 and J is TRBJ2-1; 10 bases are shared with TRBD2. Trimming cost V 7 bases and J 5 bases; bases outside gene matches: 11. CDR3 length: 16 amino acids. Per the germline V gene, CDR1 is MNHEY and CDR2 is SMNVEV (reference sequence). The CDR3 DNA reads as TGTGCCAGCAACTTAGCGGGGGGCCTTAACCACAATGAGCAGTTCTTC. As protein: CASNLAGGLNHNEQFF.

This clonotype was observed at least ten times. V is TRBV19 and J is TRBJ1-1, with 7 bases matching TRBD1. The CDR3 length is 15 residues. V trimming: 5 bases; J trimming: 0 bases; junction bases outside the gene matches: 6. Germline V CDR1 and CDR2: LNHDA, SQIVND (reference sequence). CDR3: CASSSGTAMNTEAFF. The DNA for the CDR3 is TGTGCCAGTAGTTCCGGGACAGCGATGAACACTGAAGCTTTCTTT.

This clonotype was seen a handful of times. The chain employs TRBV12-3 or TRBV12-4 and TRBJ2-1; D remains ambiguous. CDR3 length: 15 residues. V dropped 6 bases and J dropped 5 bases, with 17 bases sitting between them. CDR3 amino acids: CASSPRISIHNEQFF. The CDR3 coding sequence is TGTGCCAGCAGCCCTCGGATTTCCATACACAATGAGCAGTTCTTC.

This clonotype was seen only a few times. The V gene is TRBV6-2 or TRBV6-3, the J gene TRBJ2-1, with D perhaps matching TRBD1 (5 bases). The CDR3 runs 14 residues. V was trimmed by 9 bases and J by 4 bases, leaving 16 bases between them. Germline V lookup: CDR1 MNHEY, CDR2 SVGEGT. For the CDR3, the DNA is TGTGCCAGTAAAACAGGAGACGGTTACAATGAGCAGTTCTTC. Translation: CASKTGDGYNEQFF.

This clonotype has a single count. A much larger clonotype is one base distant, so this may be a read error. V usage is TRBV7-2 and J usage is TRBJ1-1; D not resolved. The length of the CDR3 is 14 residues. Looked up from germline, CDR1 is SGHTA and CDR2 is FQGNSA. CDR3: CASSLGLINTEASF. DNA for the CDR3: TGTGCCAGCAGCCTTGGACTGATTAACACTGAAGCTTCCTTT.

This clonotype was recorded only once. The genes are TRBV5-4 and TRBJ2-5, with 7 bases fitting TRBD2. In germline, CDR1 is SGHNT, CDR2 YYREEE (reference sequence). This CDR3 is built from 12 residues. The J segment lost 10 bases and the V segment lost 5 bases, leaving 8 bases of the junction unmatched. As DNA, the CDR3 is TGTGCCAGCAGTCTCGAAGGACTAGACCAGTACTTC. Translated, it gives CASSLEGLDQYF.

In this sample, this clonotype turned up many times. The V and J genes are TRBV7-8 and TRBJ1-5; D is unclear. The CDR3 is made up of 15 amino acids. Germline CDR1 and CDR2: SGHVS and FQNEAQ. The V gene lost 1 base and the J gene lost 0 bases, with 7 bases spanning the gap. The CDR3 region has the DNA TGTGCCAGCAGCTTAGTAGGCTATAGCAATCAGCCCCAGCATTTT. Encoded protein: CASSLVGYSNQPQHF.

This clonotype was counted at least ten times. The chain employs TRBV7-2 and TRBJ2-3, with D possibly being TRBD1 or TRBD2 (5 bases each). The CDR3 spans 16 residues. Trimming stripped 3 bases from V and 2 bases from J, with 15 bases between. Germline CDR1 reads SGHTA; CDR2 reads FQGNSA. The CDR3 DNA reads as TGTGCCAGCAGCTTTAGAGGGTCAGGGATCACAGATACGCAGTATTTT. It is translated as CASSFRGSGITDTQYF.

The gene calls are TRBV19 and TRBJ1-6, with 8 bases matching TRBD1. This CDR3 spans 16 amino acids. The germline V gene encodes CDR1 LNHDA and CDR2 SQIVND (reference sequence). J lost 4 bases, V lost 3 bases, and 5 bases had no gene match. CDR3: CASSIPDRGYNSPLHF. The CDR3 region has the DNA TGTGCCAGTAGTATCCCCGACAGGGGATATAATTCACCCCTCCACTTT.

As concerns this clonotype: Without the conserved terminal phenylalanine or tryptophan, this CDR3 likely stems from a read error. The rearrangement links TRBV7-6 to TRBJ2-1, with 11 bases that match TRBD1. Unmatched junction bases numbered 5, after V lost 1 base and J lost 6 bases. The CDR3 covers 16 residues. CDR1 SGHVS and CDR2 FNYEAQ come from the germline V gene. CDR3 loop: CASSLVGQGASNEQFS. Here the CDR3 DNA reads TGTGCCAGCAGCTTAGTAGGACAGGGGGCTAGCAATGAGCAGTTCTCC.

This clonotype came up a few times. The rearrangement joins TRBV7-9 to TRBJ2-1, with D uncertain. This CDR3 has 16 residues. Germline values: CDR1 SEHNR, CDR2 FQNEAQ (reference sequence). V was shortened by 1 base and J by 0 bases, with 10 bases between the two germline ends. The CDR3 coding sequence is TGTGCCAGCAGCTTAGATAAACTGAGCTCCTACAATGAGCAGTTCTTC. It translates to CASSLDKLSSYNEQFF.

As for this clonotype: An end of the junction does not agree with germline; a read error may underlie this. The chain joins TRBV29-1 to TRBJ2-6; tentatively, D is TRBD2 (6 bases). The CDR3 consists of 19 residues. Germline V lookup: CDR1 SQVTM, CDR2 ANQGSEA. The CDR3 bases are TGCAGCGTTGAAGTGCGGACACGCCGGGGGAGGTCTGGGGCCAACGTCATGACTTTC. As protein: CSVEVRTRRGRSGANVMTF.

The chain employs TRBV4-1 and TRBJ2-3, with D unresolved. The germline gives CDR1 MGHRA, CDR2 YSYEKL. The CDR3 consists of 13 residues. Trimming took off 3 bases at V and 2 bases at J, with 6 bases between the two ends. The CDR3 reads CASSQLLTDTQYF. The CDR3, as DNA: TGCGCCAGCAGCCAGCTACTCACAGATACGCAGTATTTT.

The rearrangement uses TRBV28 and TRBJ2-2, with TRBD2 as a possible D gene (7 bases). The length of the CDR3 is 16 residues. Germline V gene lookup returns CDR1 MDHEN and CDR2 SYDVKM. V lost 10 bases, J lost 3 bases, and 21 bases lay in between. The CDR3 region is CATTGGGGTYTGELFF. The CDR3 bases are TGTGCCACAACGGGGGGCGGGGGAACTTACACCGGGGAGCTGTTTTTT.

This clonotype appeared a few times. This may arise from a read error, as a much more abundant clone is one base away. The chain is built from TRBV7-8 and TRBJ1-2, with D tentatively TRBD1 (5 bases). Trimming stripped 1 base from V and 6 bases from J, with 12 bases between. This CDR3 spans 14 amino acids. Germline V gene data show CDR1 as SGHVS and CDR2 as FQNEAQ. The CDR3 bases are TGTGCCAGCAGCTTAGGGCGGGGGAGAAATGGCTACACCTTC. Its protein is CASSLGRGRNGYTF. Full variable domain (rest looked up from reference TRBV7-8 and TRBJ1-2): GAGVSQSPRYKVAKRGQDVALRCDPISGHVSLFWYQQALGQGPEFLTYFQNEAQLDKSGLPSDRFFAERPEGSVSTLKIQRTQQEDSAVYLCASSLGRGRNGYTFGSGTRLTVV.

This clonotype was seen just once. The chain has TRBV6-1 and TRBJ2-3; 9 nucleotides match TRBD2. The CDR3 spans 17 residues. From germline, CDR1 is MNHNS and CDR2 SASEGT. Losses at the gene ends were 3 bases for V and 3 bases for J; bases not matched to a gene: 10. The DNA for the CDR3 is TGTGCCAGCAGTGAGGGAGGCGGGGGGGCTGAGACAGATACGCAGTATTTT. Its protein is CASSEGGGGAETDTQYF.

This clonotype appeared many times. The genes are TRBV6-1 and TRBJ1-5, with 7 nucleotides matching TRBD1. CDR1 is MNHNS, CDR2 SASEGT, per germline. V dropped 4 bases and J dropped 6; count of bases not matched to a gene: 9. This CDR3 contains 15 residues. CDR3: CASSAPTGWVQPQHF. Here the CDR3 DNA reads TGTGCCAGCAGTGCCCCGACAGGGTGGGTTCAGCCCCAGCATTTT.

This clonotype was detected only a few times. The chain employs TRBV7-6 and TRBJ2-7, with D tentatively TRBD1 or TRBD2 (5 bases each). Germline V gene sequence: CDR1 SGHVS, CDR2 FNYEAQ. The CDR3 totals 15 residues. V lost 5 bases, J lost 2 bases, and 16 bases lay in between. The CDR3 DNA reads as TGTGCCAGCAGCCTACGCCGGGACGGAGCCTACGAGCAGTACTTC. It yields the protein CASSLRRDGAYEQYF.